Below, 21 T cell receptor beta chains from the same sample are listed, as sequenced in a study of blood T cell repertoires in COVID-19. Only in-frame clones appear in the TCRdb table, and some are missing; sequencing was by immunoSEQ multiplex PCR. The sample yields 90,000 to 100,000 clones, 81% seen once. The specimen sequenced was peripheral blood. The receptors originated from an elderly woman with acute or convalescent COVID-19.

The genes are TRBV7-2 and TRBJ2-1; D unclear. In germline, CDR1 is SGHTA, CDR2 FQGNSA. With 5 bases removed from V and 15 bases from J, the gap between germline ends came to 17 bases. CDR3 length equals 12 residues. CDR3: CASSRGPESGFF. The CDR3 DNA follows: TGTGCCAGCAGCCGCGGCCCTGAATCGGGGTTCTTC.

CDR3 sequence (DNA): TGTGCCAGTAGTAGGGGGGGGTATGGCCGGAACACTGAAGCTTTCTTT. Its protein is CASSRGGYGRNTEAFF. The V gene is TRBV19, the J gene TRBJ1-1; weak D call: TRBD1 (5 bases). Germline CDR1 reads LNHDA; CDR2 reads SQIVND (reference sequence). Trimming took off 4 bases at V and 1 base at J, with 16 bases between the two ends. The CDR3 has 16 residues. The whole variable domain, remainder taken from reference TRBV19 and TRBJ1-1, is DGGITQSPKYLFRKEGQNVTLSCEQNLNHDAMYWYRQDPGQGLRLIYYSQIVNDFQKGDIAEGYSVSREKKESFPLTVTSAQKNPTAFYLCASSRGGYGRNTEAFFGQGTRLTVV.

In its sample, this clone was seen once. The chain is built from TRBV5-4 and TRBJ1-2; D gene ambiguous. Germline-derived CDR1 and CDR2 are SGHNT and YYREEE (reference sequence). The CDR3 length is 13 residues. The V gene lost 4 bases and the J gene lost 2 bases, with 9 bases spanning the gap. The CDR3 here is CASSAGINYGYTF. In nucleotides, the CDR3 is TGTGCCAGCAGCGCCGGGATAAACTATGGCTACACCTTC.

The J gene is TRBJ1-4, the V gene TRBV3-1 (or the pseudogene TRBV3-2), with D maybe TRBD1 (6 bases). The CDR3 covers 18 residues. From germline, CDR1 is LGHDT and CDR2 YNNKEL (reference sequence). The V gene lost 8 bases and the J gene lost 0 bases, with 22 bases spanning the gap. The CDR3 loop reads CASRGGATTLTTNEKLFF. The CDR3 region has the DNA TGTGCCAGCCGGGGGGGGGCAACCACTCTTACAACTAATGAAAAACTGTTTTTT.

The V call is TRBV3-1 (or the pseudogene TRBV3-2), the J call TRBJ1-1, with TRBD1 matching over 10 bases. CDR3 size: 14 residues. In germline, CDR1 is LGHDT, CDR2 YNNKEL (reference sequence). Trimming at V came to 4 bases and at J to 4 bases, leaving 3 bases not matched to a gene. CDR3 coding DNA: TGTGCCAGCAGCCCCGGGACAGGGGCCACTGAAGCTTTCTTT. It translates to CASSPGTGATEAFF.

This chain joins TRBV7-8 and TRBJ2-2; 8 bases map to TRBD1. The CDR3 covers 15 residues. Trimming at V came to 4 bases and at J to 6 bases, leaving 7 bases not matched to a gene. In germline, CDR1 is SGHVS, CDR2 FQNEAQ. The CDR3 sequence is CASSSRTGYAGELFF. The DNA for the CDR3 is TGTGCCAGCAGCTCACGGACAGGGTACGCCGGGGAGCTGTTTTTT.

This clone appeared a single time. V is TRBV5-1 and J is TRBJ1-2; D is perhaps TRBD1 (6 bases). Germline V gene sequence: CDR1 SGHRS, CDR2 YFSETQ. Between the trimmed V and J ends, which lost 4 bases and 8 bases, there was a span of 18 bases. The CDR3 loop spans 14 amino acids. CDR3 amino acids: CASSLTLQGSGYTF. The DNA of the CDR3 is TGCGCCAGCAGCCTAACCCTACAGGGTTCGGGCTACACCTTC.

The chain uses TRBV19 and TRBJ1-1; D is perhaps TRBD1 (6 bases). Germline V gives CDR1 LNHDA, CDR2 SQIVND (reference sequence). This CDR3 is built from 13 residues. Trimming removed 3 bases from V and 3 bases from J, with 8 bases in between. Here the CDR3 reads CASSIHRDTEAFF. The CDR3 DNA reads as TGTGCCAGTAGTATTCACAGGGACACTGAAGCTTTCTTT.

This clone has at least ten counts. The CDR3 bases are TGCGCCAGCAGCCTCCAGGGCACAGATACGCAGTATTTT. Amino acid sequence: CASSLQGTDTQYF. The chain is built from TRBV5-1 and TRBJ2-3; D not resolved. Trimming removed 4 bases from V and 1 base from J, with 7 bases in between. The CDR3 extends over 13 amino acids. CDR1 is SGHRS, CDR2 YFSETQ, per germline.

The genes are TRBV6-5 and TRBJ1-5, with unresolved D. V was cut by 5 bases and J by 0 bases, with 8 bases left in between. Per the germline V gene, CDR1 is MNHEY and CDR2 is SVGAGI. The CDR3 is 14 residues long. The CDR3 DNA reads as TGTGCCAGCAGTCTAGCTGGTAGCAATCAGCCCCAGCATTTT. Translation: CASSLAGSNQPQHF.

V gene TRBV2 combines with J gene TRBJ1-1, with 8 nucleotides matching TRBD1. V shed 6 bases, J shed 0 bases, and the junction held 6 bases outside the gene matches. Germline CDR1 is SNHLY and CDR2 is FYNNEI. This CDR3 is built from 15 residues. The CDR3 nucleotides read TGTGCCAGCAGAGGACAGGGAAACTTGAACACTGAAGCTTTCTTT. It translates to CASRGQGNLNTEAFF.

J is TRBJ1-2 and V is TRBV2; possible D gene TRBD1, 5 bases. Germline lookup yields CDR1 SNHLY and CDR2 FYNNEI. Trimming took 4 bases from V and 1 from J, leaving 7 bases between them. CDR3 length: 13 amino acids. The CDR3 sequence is CASSGQLNYGYTF. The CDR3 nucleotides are TGTGCCAGCAGTGGACAGCTTAACTATGGCTACACCTTC.

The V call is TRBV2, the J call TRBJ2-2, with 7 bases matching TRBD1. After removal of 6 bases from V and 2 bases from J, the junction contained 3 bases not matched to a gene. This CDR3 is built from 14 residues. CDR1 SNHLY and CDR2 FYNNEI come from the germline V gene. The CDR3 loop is CASRDRDNTGELFF. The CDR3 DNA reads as TGTGCCAGCAGAGACAGGGACAACACCGGGGAGCTGTTTTTT.

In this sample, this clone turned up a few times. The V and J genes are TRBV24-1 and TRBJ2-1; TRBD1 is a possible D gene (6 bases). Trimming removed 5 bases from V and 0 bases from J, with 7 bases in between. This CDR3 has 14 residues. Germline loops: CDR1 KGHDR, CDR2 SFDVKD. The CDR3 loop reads CATSGGGSYNEQFF. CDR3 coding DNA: TGTGCCACCAGTGGAGGGGGCTCCTACAATGAGCAGTTCTTC.

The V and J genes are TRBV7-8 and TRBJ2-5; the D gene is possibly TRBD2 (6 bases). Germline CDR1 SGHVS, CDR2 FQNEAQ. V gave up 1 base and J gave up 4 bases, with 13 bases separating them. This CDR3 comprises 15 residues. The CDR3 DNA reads TGTGCCAGCAGCTTAGACGGGGGACGGGGAGAGACCCAGTACTTC. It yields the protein CASSLDGGRGETQYF.

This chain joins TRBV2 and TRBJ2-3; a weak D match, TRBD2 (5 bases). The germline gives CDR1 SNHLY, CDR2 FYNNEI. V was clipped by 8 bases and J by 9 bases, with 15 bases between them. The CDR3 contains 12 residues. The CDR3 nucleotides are TGTGCCAGCCTCTTACTGGGAGACACGCAGTATTTT. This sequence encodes CASLLLGDTQYF.

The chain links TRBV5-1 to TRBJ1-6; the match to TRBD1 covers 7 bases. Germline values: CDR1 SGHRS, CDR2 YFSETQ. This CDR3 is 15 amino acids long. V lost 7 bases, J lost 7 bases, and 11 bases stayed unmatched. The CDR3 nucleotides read TGCGCCAGCCAGCAGGAGACAGGGACAAATTCACCCCTCCACTTT. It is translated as CASQQETGTNSPLHF.

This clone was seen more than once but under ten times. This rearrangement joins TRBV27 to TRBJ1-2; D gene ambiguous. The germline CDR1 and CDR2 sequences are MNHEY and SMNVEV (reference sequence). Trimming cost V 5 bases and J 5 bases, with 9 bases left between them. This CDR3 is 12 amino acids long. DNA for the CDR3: TGTGCCAGCAGTATAACAGCTTATGGCTACACCTTC. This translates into CASSITAYGYTF.

CDR3 region: CASSQDSETNYGYTF. CDR3 nucleotides: TGCGCCAGCAGCCAAGATAGTGAGACTAACTATGGCTACACCTTC. The chain recombines TRBV4-1 with TRBJ1-2; D uncertain. Germline V gene lookup returns CDR1 MGHRA and CDR2 YSYEKL. The CDR3 length is 15 residues. V lost 0 bases and J 0 bases, leaving 8 bases between the germline ends.

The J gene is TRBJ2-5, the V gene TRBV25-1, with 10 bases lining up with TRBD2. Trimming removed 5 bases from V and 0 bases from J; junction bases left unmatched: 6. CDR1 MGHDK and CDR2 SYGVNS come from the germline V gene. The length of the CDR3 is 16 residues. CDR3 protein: CASSPTGTSDQETQYF. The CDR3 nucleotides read TGTGCCAGCAGTCCCACCGGGACTAGCGACCAAGAGACCCAGTACTTC.

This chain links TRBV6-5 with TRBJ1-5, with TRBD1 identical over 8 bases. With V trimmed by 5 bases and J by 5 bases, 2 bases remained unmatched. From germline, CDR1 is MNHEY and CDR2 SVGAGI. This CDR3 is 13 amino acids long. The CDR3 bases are TGTGCCAGCAGTACGGACAGGGATCAGCCCCAGCATTTT. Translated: CASSTDRDQPQHF.